This TCR beta chain was captured in a study of blood T cell repertoires in COVID-19. The wider study: PBMCs, B-cell-depleted T cells, or T cells were the source of the cDNA or gDNA that made up the material.

How the authors handled the data: Researchers report that nucleated cell counts were estimated from reference gene primer amplification. The repertoire was sequenced with immunoSEQ multiplex PCR; TCRdb's copy has only in-frame clones and lacks some. The DNA was the basis for D and trimming; V, J and clone size are from that table. The sample records about 87,000 clones, 80% to 90% being singletons. Per germline, CDR1 SGHNT and CDR2 YYREEE (reference sequence). This CDR3 has 15 residues. V lost 7 bases to trimming and J lost 2 bases; unmatched junction nucleotides: 7. Sequences were obtained from peripheral blood. The chain couples TRBV5-4 to TRBJ2-3, with TRBD2 identical over 10 bases. The TCR was taken from a human donor with acute or convalescent COVID-19. The donor label of this sample is uncertain. CDR3 amino acids: CASGSGGASTDTQYF. In DNA form, the CDR3 reads TGTGCCAGCGGAAGCGGGGGGGCCTCCACAGATACGCAGTATTTT.